Presented here are 21 T cell receptor beta chains from one specimen sequenced in a study of T cell repertoires in cytomegalovirus infection. These receptors lack a known antigen. TCRdb processed the reads anew with MiXCR; each CDR3 protein has one entry. This repertoire shows more than 250,000 distinct CDR3 sequences, around a quarter found once; its top ten account for about 14%. The specimen comprised cultured PBMCs, sampled from culture after CMV antigen stimulation. All receptors come from a human donor in good health (CMV status not recorded). Some clones in this sample may be carry-over from other donors' samples.

This clonotype was observed a few times. This sequence joins TRBV5-8 and TRBJ2-1; D is unclear. The CDR3 extends over 16 amino acids. Germline CDR1 and CDR2: SGHTS and YDEGEE. V was cut by 3 bases and J by 4 bases, with 17 bases left in between. This chain's CDR3 is CASSSISTPQYNEQFF. CDR3 coding DNA: TGTGCCAGCAGCTCGATATCCACCCCGCAATACAATGAGCAGTTCTTC.

There are many counts of this clonotype. V and J are TRBV7-8 and TRBJ1-1; D may be TRBD1 (5 bases). With 4 bases removed from V and 9 bases from J, the gap between germline ends came to 15 bases. CDR3 length: 13 amino acids. From germline, CDR1 is SGHVS and CDR2 FQNEAQ. This chain's CDR3 is CASSYGRAGQAFF. The CDR3 bases are TGTGCCAGCAGCTACGGTCGGGCGGGGCAAGCTTTCTTT.

The chain has TRBV7-9 and TRBJ1-4, with TRBD1 as a possible D gene (5 bases). The V end was cut by 3 bases, the J end by 5 bases, with 19 bases between. CDR1 SEHNR and CDR2 FQNEAQ come from the germline V gene (reference sequence). This CDR3 spans 17 amino acids. The CDR3 coding sequence is TGTGCCAGCAGCTTTTTTGGTGGGACTGGGGGGAATGAAAAACTGTTTTTT. This translates into CASSFFGGTGGNEKLFF.

The J gene is TRBJ2-7, the V gene TRBV12-3 or TRBV12-4; TRBD2 aligns across 11 bases. This CDR3 is built from 17 residues. Trimming at V came to 3 bases and at J to 0 bases, leaving 7 bases not matched to a gene. CDR3 in DNA: TGTGCCAGCAGTTTTGGTACTAGCGGGAGAGGCTCCTACGAGCAGTACTTC. Translating gives CASSFGTSGRGSYEQYF.

This clonotype was seen only a few times. The chain combines TRBV7-2 with TRBJ2-2; D may be TRBD2 (6 bases). The CDR3 contains 14 residues. Germline CDR1 SGHTA, CDR2 FQGNSA. Trimming pared 2 bases from V and 5 bases from J, leaving 9 bases between. The chain's CDR3 is CASSLSGVTGELFF. In DNA, the CDR3 is TGTGCCAGCAGCTTATCGGGGGTGACCGGGGAGCTGTTTTTT.

This clonotype has a handful of counts. The V gene is TRBV19, the J gene TRBJ2-2; 8 bases are a match to TRBD2. The CDR3 length is 15 residues. Germline V gene lookup returns CDR1 LNHDA and CDR2 SQIVND (reference sequence). V shed 8 bases and J 4 bases; nucleotides not matched to a gene: 9. CDR3 in DNA: TGTGCCAGTCACGGACCGGGAGGGGCCACCGGGGAGCTGTTTTTT. This encodes CASHGPGGATGELFF.

This clonotype was detected a few times. The chain has TRBV6-1 and TRBJ2-5; the D gene is possibly TRBD1 (6 bases). V was clipped by 7 bases and J by 4 bases, with 10 bases between them. The CDR3 is made up of 12 amino acids. Germline loops: CDR1 MNHNS, CDR2 SASEGT. The CDR3: CASTWGRETQYF. CDR3 nucleotide sequence: TGTGCCAGCACATGGGGGCGAGAGACCCAGTACTTC.

This clonotype was seen repeatedly, ten times or more. The rearrangement joins TRBV7-2 to TRBJ1-3, with 7 bases that match TRBD1. Germline-derived CDR1 and CDR2 are SGHTA and FQGNSA. This CDR3 is 15 amino acids long. Losses at the gene ends were 4 bases for V and 4 bases for J; bases not matched to a gene: 7. The CDR3 loop is CASSSDRIQGNTIYF. The CDR3 DNA follows: TGTGCCAGCAGCTCGGACAGGATTCAAGGAAACACCATATATTTT.

The genes are TRBV4-3 and TRBJ1-4, with D unclear. This CDR3 is 13 amino acids long. Germline CDR1 reads LGHNA; CDR2 reads YSLEER. With 4 bases removed from V and 8 bases from J, the gap between germline ends came to 11 bases. The CDR3 region has the DNA TGCGCCAGCAGCCCGGCGGCGAGAGAAAAACTGTTTTTT. This translates into CASSPAAREKLFF.

This clonotype has just a few counts. The J gene is TRBJ2-7, the V gene TRBV5-1; D tentatively fits TRBD1 or TRBD2 (5 bases each). There are 15 residues in the CDR3. V shed 0 bases and J shed 0 bases, with 10 bases lying between them. Germline-derived CDR1 and CDR2 are SGHRS and YFSETQ. The CDR3 region is CASSLDGTVSYEQYF. Here the CDR3 DNA reads TGCGCCAGCAGCTTGGATGGGACGGTCTCCTACGAGCAGTACTTC.

This clonotype has just a few counts. The chain couples TRBV30 to TRBJ2-3; 8 positions agree with TRBD2. V shed 1 base, J shed 3 bases, and the junction held 3 bases outside the gene matches. The germline V gene encodes CDR1 GTSNPN and CDR2 SVGIG (reference sequence). There are 14 residues in the CDR3. DNA for the CDR3: TGTGCCTGGAGTGATGGACTAGCTACAGATACGCAGTATTTT. This sequence encodes CAWSDGLATDTQYF.

The rearrangement links TRBV28 to TRBJ2-7, with 10 bases matching TRBD1. CDR3 length equals 15 residues. CDR1 and CDR2 from the germline V gene are MDHEN and SYDVKM. Trimming took 6 bases from V and 2 from J; bases not matched to a gene: 7. CDR3: CASRATGGSPYEQYF. For the CDR3, the DNA is TGTGCCAGCAGAGCGACAGGGGGCTCCCCCTACGAGCAGTACTTC.

This clonotype was seen repeatedly, ten times or more. This chain links TRBV11-2 with TRBJ1-2; D gene unclear. CDR3 length equals 14 residues. Per the germline V gene, CDR1 is SGHAT and CDR2 is FQNNGV. Deletions cut 5 bases from V and 0 bases from J, with 10 bases between. This chain's CDR3 is CASSATVANYGYTF. For the CDR3, the DNA is TGTGCCAGCAGCGCCACAGTAGCTAACTATGGCTACACCTTC.

The V and J genes are TRBV2 and TRBJ2-3; no clear D gene. This CDR3 contains 11 residues. Per the germline V gene, CDR1 is SNHLY and CDR2 is FYNNEI. Trimming removed 7 bases at V and 6 bases at J, with 8 bases between. As DNA, the CDR3 is TGTGCCAGCACCGGAGCGGATACGCAGTATTTT. It yields the protein CASTGADTQYF.

The sample holds a few counts of this clonotype. The V gene is TRBV5-5, the J gene TRBJ2-5; tentatively, D is TRBD1 or TRBD2 (6 bases each). CDR1 is SGHKS and CDR2 is YYEKEE in the germline V gene (reference sequence). This CDR3 spans 16 amino acids. Trimming removed 5 bases at V and 5 bases at J, with 22 bases between. The CDR3 is CASSSQGVGAGETQYF. In DNA form, the CDR3 reads TGTGCCAGCAGTTCACAGGGAGTAGGGGCGGGGGAGACCCAGTACTTC.

This clonotype was found a few times. V is TRBV4-1 and J is TRBJ2-7, with 9 bases lining up with TRBD1. The CDR3 loop spans 17 amino acids. Germline V gene sequence: CDR1 MGHRA, CDR2 YSYEKL. With V trimmed by 4 bases and J by 2 bases, 12 bases remained unmatched. This CDR3 reads CASSPSRDREKPYEQYF. The CDR3 DNA sequence: TGCGCCAGCAGCCCCAGCCGGGACAGGGAGAAGCCCTACGAGCAGTACTTC.

In its sample, this clonotype was seen a few times. The chain carries TRBV11-1 and TRBJ2-7, with TRBD1 as a possible D gene (5 bases). The germline V gene has CDR1 SGHAT and CDR2 FQDESV (reference sequence). V shed 1 base and J shed 3 bases, with 10 bases lying between them. CDR3 length: 14 amino acids. CDR3 nucleotide sequence: TGTGCCAGCAGCTTAGAGGGGCCTTTCTACGAGCAGTACTTC. Amino acid sequence: CASSLEGPFYEQYF.

This clonotype was seen more than once but under ten times. V and J are TRBV5-4 and TRBJ2-2; 12 bases are a match to TRBD2. Germline V gives CDR1 SGHNT, CDR2 YYREEE (reference sequence). The ends lost 3 bases at V and 2 bases at J; junction bases unmatched: 8. CDR3 size: 18 residues. In nucleotides, the CDR3 is TGTGCCAGCAGCTCAGGAACACTAGCGGGAGGTAACACCGGGGAGCTGTTTTTT. Translating gives CASSSGTLAGGNTGELFF.

This clonotype has ten or more counts. This rearrangement joins TRBV7-2 to TRBJ2-1, with 7 bases that match TRBD1. V was clipped by 5 bases and J by 2 bases; unmatched bases: 6. This CDR3 is built from 15 residues. The V gene's germline CDR1 is SGHTA and CDR2 FQGNSA. The CDR3 reads CASSPGTATYNEQFF. Here the CDR3 DNA reads TGTGCCAGCAGCCCCGGGACAGCCACCTACAATGAGCAGTTCTTC. Together with reference TRBV7-2 and TRBJ2-1, the CDR3 gives the full variable domain: GAGVSQSPSNKVTEKGKDVELRCDPISGHTALYWYRQSLGQGLEFLIYFQGNSAPDKSGLPSDRFSAERTGGSVSTLTIQRTQQEDSAVYLCASSPGTATYNEQFFGPGTRLTVL.

This chain joins TRBV19 and TRBJ2-2; perhaps TRBD1 as D (5 bases). CDR1 is LNHDA, CDR2 SQIVND, per germline (reference sequence). Trimming shortened V by 2 bases and J by 6 bases, and 10 bases separated the two germline ends. This CDR3 is 14 amino acids long. The DNA for the CDR3 is TGTGCCAGTAGTATATACCCAGGGCCCGGGGAGCTGTTTTTT. Protein sequence: CASSIYPGPGELFF. Based on the CDR3 plus reference TRBV19 and TRBJ2-2, the full variable domain is DGGITQSPKYLFRKEGQNVTLSCEQNLNHDAMYWYRQDPGQGLRLIYYSQIVNDFQKGDIAEGYSVSREKKESFPLTVTSAQKNPTAFYLCASSIYPGPGELFFGEGSRLTVL.

In this sample, this clonotype turned up many times. In DNA form, the CDR3 reads TGTGCCAGCAGCGGAGACGGGTTAGAGACCCAGTACTTC. Translating gives CASSGDGLETQYF. The chain employs TRBV7-2 and TRBJ2-5, with D hard to call. Germline V lookup: CDR1 SGHTA, CDR2 FQGNSA. There are 13 residues in the CDR3. Between the trimmed V and J ends, which lost 5 bases and 4 bases, there was a span of 11 bases.